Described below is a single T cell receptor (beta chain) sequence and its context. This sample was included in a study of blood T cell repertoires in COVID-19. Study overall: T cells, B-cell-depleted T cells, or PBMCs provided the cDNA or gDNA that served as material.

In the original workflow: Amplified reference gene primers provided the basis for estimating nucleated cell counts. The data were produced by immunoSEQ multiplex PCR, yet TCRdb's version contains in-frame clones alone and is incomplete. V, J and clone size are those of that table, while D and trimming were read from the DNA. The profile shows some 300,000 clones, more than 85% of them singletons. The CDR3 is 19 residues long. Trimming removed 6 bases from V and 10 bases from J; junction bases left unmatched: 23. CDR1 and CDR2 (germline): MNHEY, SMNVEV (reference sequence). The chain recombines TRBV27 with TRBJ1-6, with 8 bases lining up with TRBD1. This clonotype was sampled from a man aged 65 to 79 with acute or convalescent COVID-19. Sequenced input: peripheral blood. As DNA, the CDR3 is TGTGCCAGCAGCCGCATTGCAACAGGGGGAAGGGGTCTTCTATCACCCCTCCACTTT. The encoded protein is CASSRIATGGRGLLSPLHF.